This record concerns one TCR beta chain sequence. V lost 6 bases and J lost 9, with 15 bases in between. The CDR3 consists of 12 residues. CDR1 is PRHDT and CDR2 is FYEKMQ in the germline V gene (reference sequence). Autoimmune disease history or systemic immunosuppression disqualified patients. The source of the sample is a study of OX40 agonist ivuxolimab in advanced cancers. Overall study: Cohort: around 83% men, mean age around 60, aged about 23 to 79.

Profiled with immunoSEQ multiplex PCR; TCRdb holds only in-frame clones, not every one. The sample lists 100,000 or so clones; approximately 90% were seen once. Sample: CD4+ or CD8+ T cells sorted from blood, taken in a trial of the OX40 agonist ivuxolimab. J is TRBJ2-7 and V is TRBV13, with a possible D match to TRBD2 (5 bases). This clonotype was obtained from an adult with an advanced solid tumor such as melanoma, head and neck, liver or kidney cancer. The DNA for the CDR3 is TGTGCCAGCAGTTCCGAGGGTGGCCGGCAGTACTTC. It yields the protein CASSSEGGRQYF.